The present T cell receptor (beta chain) was sequenced within a study of blood T cell repertoires in COVID-19. Whole-study context: From the United States, Italy and Spain came samples of acute and convalescent COVID-19. PBMCs, B-cell-depleted T cells, or T cells were the source of the cDNA or gDNA that made up the material.

In the study's own analysis: Amplification of reference gene primers was used by the study to estimate nucleated cell counts. TCRdb's copy holds only in-frame clones and misses some; the assay was immunoSEQ multiplex PCR. V and J calls and clone size are given by that table; D and trimming were obtained from the DNA. The sample holds approximately 300,000 clones, 75% to 90% seen once. The CDR3 has 15 amino acids. V was trimmed by 2 bases and J by 9 bases, leaving 14 bases between them. Germline V gene data show CDR1 as WNHNN and CDR2 as SYGVQD (reference sequence). Specimen: peripheral blood. The V call is TRBV10-1, the J call TRBJ1-6; perhaps TRBD1 as D (5 bases). The receptor was isolated from a woman aged 40 to 55 with acute or convalescent COVID-19. CDR3 residues: CASSEQPGGASPLHF. The CDR3 DNA reads TGCGCCAGCAGTGAGCAACCCGGGGGAGCTTCACCCCTCCACTTT.